These 15 T cell receptor beta chains were sequenced from one sample in a study of breast tumors, draining lymph nodes, adjacent tissues. The lymph nodes were axillary draining lymph nodes from breast cancer patients. TCRdb recomputed calls from the multiplex PCR reads with MiXCR, one row per CDR3 protein. The sample includes approximately 300,000 distinct CDR3 sequences, over 30% of them seen just once. The sample consisted of axillary lymph node tissue. The receptor set was obtained from a female donor with breast cancer. Some clones in this sample may be carry-over from other donors' samples.

Only a few counts were recorded for this clonotype. The gene calls are TRBV30 and TRBJ2-7; maybe TRBD1 (6 bases). Germline V lookup: CDR1 GTSNPN, CDR2 SVGIG (reference sequence). Trimming took off 2 bases at V and 3 bases at J, with 17 bases between the two ends. CDR3 length equals 15 residues. CDR3 region: CAWSQGTTAGYEQYF. The CDR3 region has the DNA TGTGCCTGGAGTCAAGGGACAACCGCTGGCTACGAGCAGTACTTC.

Ten or more counts support this clonotype. V gene TRBV12-5 combines with J gene TRBJ2-5; 7 bases fit TRBD1. The CDR3 totals 20 residues. Germline CDR1 LGHNT, CDR2 FRNRAP. The V and J ends lost 1 base and 1 base, in that order; junction bases with no gene match: 18. The CDR3 region is CASGLGGQTGHFRFQETQYF. The CDR3 nucleotides are TGTGCTAGTGGTTTGGGGGGACAGACCGGCCACTTCCGATTCCAAGAGACCCAGTACTTC.

The chain links TRBV27 to TRBJ1-2, with 9 bases identical to TRBD1. V dropped 4 bases and J dropped 1; count of bases not matched to a gene: 10. The CDR3 loop spans 17 amino acids. Germline CDR1 is MNHEY and CDR2 is SMNVEV (reference sequence). The CDR3 loop is CASSSIYRGRGNYGYTF. The CDR3 region has the DNA TGTGCCAGCAGTTCGATCTACAGGGGGCGCGGTAACTATGGCTACACCTTC.

Only a few counts were recorded for this clonotype. This chain joins TRBV5-8 and TRBJ2-4; D is unresolved. This CDR3 has 16 amino acids. V was clipped by 0 bases and J by 0 bases, with 10 bases between them. Germline CDR1 reads SGHTS; CDR2 reads YDEGEE. The CDR3 sequence is CASSLAIAVAKNIQYF. CDR3 DNA: TGTGCCAGCAGCTTGGCCATTGCGGTAGCCAAAAACATTCAGTACTTC.

CDR3 coding DNA: TGCGCCAGCAGCTCGGGGGACAGGGAAGATCAGCCCCAGCATTTT. Protein product: CASSSGDREDQPQHF. The rearrangement links TRBV5-1 to TRBJ1-5; TRBD1 matches at 9 bases. This CDR3 region has 15 residues. CDR1 and CDR2 (germline): SGHRS, YFSETQ. V was pared by 3 bases and J by 5 bases, with 6 bases of the junction left unmatched.

Ten or more counts support this clonotype. The chain combines TRBV24-1 with TRBJ2-5, with TRBD2 as a possible D gene (6 bases). V dropped 10 bases and J dropped 1 base, with 6 bases sitting between them. The CDR3 consists of 11 residues. Per germline, CDR1 KGHDR and CDR2 SFDVKD. In DNA, the CDR3 is TGTGCCACGGGACTCCAAGAGACCCAGTACTTC. Its protein product is CATGLQETQYF.

The sample holds many counts of this clonotype. This could be a read error, since a much larger clone is one nucleotide away. This chain joins TRBV20-1 and TRBJ2-6; D possibly corresponds to TRBD1 (6 bases). This CDR3 has 13 residues. From germline, CDR1 is DFQATT and CDR2 SNEGSKA (reference sequence). CDR3 in DNA: TGCAGTGCCCTTGCAGGGGTGGCCAACGCCCTGACTTTC. This encodes CSALAGVANALTF.

In regard to this clonotype: This may be a read error: a much more frequent sequence differs by one nucleotide. The J gene is TRBJ2-1, the V gene TRBV20-1; 11 bases are a match to TRBD2. This CDR3 has 14 amino acids. Germline V gives CDR1 DFQATT, CDR2 SNEGSKA (reference sequence). CDR3 region: CSAPGLAVYTEQFF. CDR3 nucleotide sequence: TGCAGTGCTCCGGGACTAGCGGTCTACACTGAGCAGTTCTTC.

This clonotype was observed many times. This rearrangement joins TRBV7-6 to TRBJ2-1; D tentatively fits TRBD1 or TRBD2 (5 bases each). The CDR3 sequence is 16 residues long. V was cut by 0 bases and J by 4 bases, with 13 bases left in between. Per germline, CDR1 SGHVS and CDR2 FNYEAQ. The CDR3 reads CASSLASLGVYNEQFF. The DNA for the CDR3 is TGTGCCAGCAGCTTAGCCTCCTTGGGGGTATACAATGAGCAGTTCTTC.

This clonotype came up many times. The gene calls are TRBV20-1 and TRBJ2-7; tentative D call: TRBD2 (5 bases). Germline V gives CDR1 DFQATT, CDR2 SNEGSKA (reference sequence). This CDR3 has 15 amino acids. Trimming removed 3 bases at V and 2 bases at J, with 17 bases between. CDR3: CSARASPATTYEQYF. The CDR3 nucleotides are TGCAGTGCTAGGGCCTCCCCAGCGACTACCTACGAGCAGTACTTC.

This clonotype came up many times. J is TRBJ2-7 and V is TRBV7-2; TRBD2 agrees at 11 bases. Per germline, CDR1 SGHTA and CDR2 FQGNSA. This CDR3 is 14 amino acids long. J gave up 10 bases and V 7 bases, and 12 bases lay outside the gene matches. CDR3 in amino acids: CASTTGTSGTIQYF. For the CDR3, the DNA is TGTGCCAGCACCACCGGGACTAGCGGAACTATACAGTACTTC.

This clonotype was detected a few times. This rearrangement joins TRBV30 to TRBJ2-6, with unresolved D. Trimming took off 2 bases at V and 0 bases at J, with 5 bases between the two ends. Per germline, CDR1 GTSNPN and CDR2 SVGIG (reference sequence). The CDR3 is 14 residues long. The CDR3 spells CAWSSDSGANVLTF. The CDR3, as DNA: TGTGCCTGGAGTAGTGACTCTGGGGCCAACGTCCTGACTTTC.

As for this clonotype: This may come from a read error, since a much larger clone is one base off. V is TRBV12-3 or TRBV12-4 and J is TRBJ1-5, with D perhaps TRBD1 (5 bases). The CDR3 runs to 18 residues. The V and J ends lost 4 bases and 2 bases respectively, with 21 bases between them. The CDR3 region is CASSSPAQQEYGNQPQHF. The CDR3 nucleotides read TGTGCCAGCAGTTCTCCGGCACAACAGGAGTATGGCAATCAGCCCCAGCATTTT.

The rearrangement joins TRBV20-1 to TRBJ1-2, with D possibly being TRBD1 (5 bases). This CDR3 has 13 residues. The V end lost 3 bases, the J end lost 7 bases, and 15 bases lay between the germline ends. The germline V gene has CDR1 DFQATT and CDR2 SNEGSKA (reference sequence). DNA for the CDR3: TGCAGTGCTAGTGAAAGGGGAGGGTCTGGCTACACCTTC. Amino acid sequence: CSASERGGSGYTF.

This clonotype was counted ten times or more. The CDR3 DNA sequence: TGTGCCTGGAGTCAGGGTTTCGATACGCAGTATTTT. Translated: CAWSQGFDTQYF. This chain uses TRBV30 with TRBJ2-3; possibly TRBD1 for D (5 bases). The CDR3 runs to 12 residues. Trimming shortened V by 2 bases and J by 6 bases, and 9 bases separated the two germline ends. Germline V gene data show CDR1 as GTSNPN and CDR2 as SVGIG (reference sequence).